This passage covers 28 T cell receptor beta chains from one sample sequenced in a study of graft-versus-host responses after intestinal transplantation. To release intraepithelial and lamina propria lymphocytes, the graft tissue was processed. Method: immunoSEQ multiplex PCR; TCRdb's copy keeps in-frame clones and lacks some. The table records roughly 17,000 clones, 82% of them present only once. The sequencing used ileum tissue, collected 17 days after transplant. The source of these receptors is a human patient who received an intestinal transplant, so some T cells may come from the graft donor.

This sequence joins TRBV11-2 and TRBJ2-1, with TRBD1 matching 9 bases. J was trimmed by 3 bases and V by 5 bases; bases with no gene match: 5. CDR1 and CDR2 from the germline V gene are SGHAT and FQNNGV. This CDR3 contains 15 residues. The CDR3 sequence: CASSPGTGNYNEQFF. In nucleotides, the CDR3 is TGTGCCAGCAGCCCCGGGACAGGGAACTACAATGAGCAGTTCTTC.

As DNA, the CDR3 is TGTGCCACCAGCAGAGGTTTAGGACAGAGACTGGACTACACCTTC. Translated: CATSRGLGQRLDYTF. This chain connects TRBV15 to TRBJ1-2; tentatively, D is TRBD1 (6 bases). V lost 1 base and J 10 bases, leaving 19 bases between the germline ends. From germline, CDR1 is LNHNV and CDR2 YYDKDF (reference sequence). The CDR3 totals 15 residues. Variable domain in full (rest from reference TRBV15 and TRBJ1-2): DAMVIQNPRYQVTQFGKPVTLSCSQTLNHNVMYWYQQKSSQAPKLLFHYYDKDFNNEADTPDNFQSRRPNTSFCFLDIRSPGLGDTAMYLCATSRGLGQRLDYTFGSGTRLTVV.

The chain uses TRBV6-5 and TRBJ2-7; 9 bases are shared with TRBD1. With V trimmed by 6 bases and J by 3 bases, 9 bases remained unmatched. The CDR3 contains 15 residues. In germline, CDR1 is MNHEY, CDR2 SVGAGI. The CDR3 DNA sequence: TGTGCCAGCAGGATAGGCGGGACAGGGCTCTACGAGCAGTACTTC. Translation gives CASRIGGTGLYEQYF.

The chain recombines TRBV6-5 with TRBJ1-5; no firm D call. Trimming pared 6 bases from V and 8 bases from J, leaving 8 bases between. The germline V gene encodes CDR1 MNHEY and CDR2 SVGAGI. This CDR3 is 11 amino acids long. The CDR3 sequence is CASRSGKPQHF. In DNA, the CDR3 is TGTGCCAGCAGGAGTGGGAAGCCCCAGCATTTT.

The chain has TRBV7-9 and TRBJ1-3; 7 nucleotides match TRBD1. In germline, CDR1 is SEHNR, CDR2 FQNEAQ (reference sequence). The CDR3 has 16 residues. V gave up 7 bases and J gave up 4 bases; unmatched junction bases: 13. The CDR3 sequence is CASTDRRGLAGNTIYF. The CDR3, as DNA: TGTGCCAGCACCGACCGGAGGGGGCTAGCCGGAAACACCATATATTTT.

The chain recombines TRBV10-3 with TRBJ2-2, with 10 bases identical to TRBD2. Germline V gene data show CDR1 as ENHRY and CDR2 as SYGVKD. V lost 7 bases and J lost 3; bases outside the gene matches: 8. This CDR3 is built from 16 residues. The CDR3 DNA reads TGTGCCATCAACTCCCTAGCGGGGGTCGACACCGGGGAGCTGTTTTTT. Protein: CAINSLAGVDTGELFF.

Of note for this clone: The junction differs from germline at one of its ends, possibly a read error. V is TRBV11-2 and J is TRBJ2-4; 9 bases align to TRBD1. The germline V gene has CDR1 SGHAT and CDR2 FQNNGV. The CDR3 extends over 14 amino acids. CDR3 sequence (DNA): TGTGCCAGCAGCCCCGGGACAGGGAAAATCATTCAGTACTTC. Its protein is CASSPGTGKIIQYF.

The V and J genes are TRBV10-2 and TRBJ2-4; D is possibly TRBD1 or TRBD2 (5 bases each). The CDR3 is made up of 18 amino acids. Germline CDR1 is WSHSY and CDR2 is SAAADI. Trimming pared 0 bases from V and 0 bases from J, leaving 15 bases between. DNA of the CDR3: TGCGCCAGCAGTGAGTCGGACATGACGGGGCTAGCCAAAAACATTCAGTACTTC. Protein: CASSESDMTGLAKNIQYF.

This chain links TRBV28 with TRBJ1-2, with 8 bases that match TRBD1. V gave up 6 bases and J gave up 7 bases; unmatched junction bases: 7. This CDR3 has 13 amino acids. From germline, CDR1 is MDHEN and CDR2 SYDVKM. The CDR3 sequence: CASRTQGVSGYTF. The CDR3 DNA follows: TGTGCCAGCAGAACACAGGGGGTTAGTGGCTACACCTTC.

This chain joins TRBV19 and TRBJ1-1, with D unresolved. Germline values: CDR1 LNHDA, CDR2 SQIVND (reference sequence). V lost 5 bases to trimming and J lost 1 base, with 8 bases between them. The CDR3 covers 13 residues. This chain's CDR3 is CASSAPWNTEAFF. The CDR3 bases are TGTGCCAGTAGTGCGCCCTGGAACACTGAAGCTTTCTTT.

The rearrangement links TRBV7-2 to TRBJ2-5; D remains unclear. The DNA end lines up better with TRBJ2-7; the J call may be wrong. Germline V gene data show CDR1 as SGHTA and CDR2 as FQGNSA. The CDR3 runs to 12 residues. The CDR3 DNA sequence: TGTGCCAGCAGCGCTAGCTCCTACGAGCAGTACTTC. This encodes CASSASSYEQYF.

The chain recombines TRBV6-5 with TRBJ2-1, with 9 bases aligning to TRBD1. Germline V gene sequence: CDR1 MNHEY, CDR2 SVGAGI. V shed 7 bases and J 9 bases; nucleotides not matched to a gene: 10. The CDR3 loop spans 14 amino acids. The chain's CDR3 is CASTGTGKRSEQFF. The CDR3 bases are TGTGCCAGCACCGGGACAGGGAAAAGGAGTGAGCAGTTCTTC.

The chain is built from TRBV27 and TRBJ1-2; D gene unclear. V lost 3 bases and J 4 bases, leaving 9 bases between the germline ends. Germline values: CDR1 MNHEY, CDR2 SMNVEV (reference sequence). CDR3 length: 13 residues. The CDR3 here is CASSFIGSYGYTF. The CDR3 nucleotides are TGTGCCAGCAGTTTTATTGGCAGCTATGGCTACACCTTC.

CDR3 sequence reads: CSVEDFSSGRAVGSNEQFF. The CDR3, as DNA: TGCAGCGTTGAAGATTTCTCTAGCGGGAGGGCCGTCGGTAGCAATGAGCAGTTCTTC. The chain uses TRBV29-1 and TRBJ2-1; 12 bases align to TRBD2. The germline CDR1 and CDR2 sequences are SQVTM and ANQGSEA. Trimming at V came to 0 bases and at J to 6 bases, leaving 15 bases not matched to a gene. This CDR3 is 19 amino acids long.

CDR3 in DNA: TGCGCCAGCACCCCGGCAGGGGGTGGAAACACCATATATTTT. Amino acids: CASTPAGGGNTIYF. The V gene is TRBV23-1, the J gene TRBJ1-3, with 7 bases that match TRBD1. TRBV23-1 is known as an ORF, though its function is uncertain. Trimming removed 7 bases from V and 3 bases from J; junction bases left unmatched: 6. The CDR3 sequence is 14 residues long.

The chain couples TRBV4-3 to TRBJ2-7, with D possibly being TRBD2 (5 bases). Deletions cut 1 base from V and 5 bases from J, with 18 bases between. This CDR3 region has 16 residues. Germline V lookup: CDR1 LGHNA, CDR2 YSLEER. Here the CDR3 DNA reads TGCGCCAGCAGCCAAGGGGTCGAGCGGACCCCAGACGAGCAGTACTTC. This encodes CASSQGVERTPDEQYF.

The rearrangement uses TRBV7-9 and TRBJ1-2; D ambiguous. The CDR3 length is 12 residues. In germline, CDR1 is SEHNR, CDR2 FQNEAQ (reference sequence). V lost 6 bases to trimming and J lost 8 bases, with 13 bases between them. This chain's CDR3 is CASRSQLRGYTF. The CDR3 region has the DNA TGTGCCAGCAGATCACAGCTTCGGGGCTACACCTTC.

The chain employs TRBV5-1 and TRBJ1-2; D uncertain. V was clipped by 0 bases and J by 2 bases, with 11 bases between them. Germline lookup yields CDR1 SGHRS and CDR2 YFSETQ. The CDR3 sequence is 15 residues long. The CDR3 DNA reads TGCGCCAGCAGCTTGGGGGTCTCAGTGAACTATGGCTACACCTTC. This gives the protein CASSLGVSVNYGYTF.

This clone was picked up one time. The V call is TRBV2, the J call TRBJ2-7; D remains ambiguous. Germline V lookup: CDR1 SNHLY, CDR2 FYNNEI. This CDR3 contains 14 residues. Trimming removed 3 bases from V and 2 bases from J, with 11 bases in between. The CDR3 loop reads CASSDSSVTYEQYF. The CDR3 DNA reads TGTGCCAGCAGTGATTCAAGCGTAACCTACGAGCAGTACTTC.

The CDR3 DNA sequence: TGTGCCAGCAGTGAAGACTCCTACAATGAGCAGTTCTTC. Protein: CASSEDSYNEQFF. The chain carries TRBV6-1 and TRBJ2-1; D uncertain. Trimming removed 1 base at V and 0 bases at J, with 1 base between. Germline CDR1 and CDR2: MNHNS and SASEGT. The CDR3 length is 13 residues.

The chain combines TRBV28 with TRBJ1-2, with 8 bases identical to TRBD1. CDR3 length: 19 amino acids. V was clipped by 4 bases and J by 4 bases; unmatched bases: 20. In germline, CDR1 is MDHEN, CDR2 SYDVKM. This CDR3 reads CASSSANLGQGILVYGYTF. The CDR3 DNA sequence: TGTGCCAGCAGTTCCGCCAATCTAGGACAGGGCATTCTCGTCTATGGCTACACCTTC.

The V gene is TRBV28, the J gene TRBJ1-2; 10 nucleotides align to TRBD1. V lost 6 bases to trimming and J lost 4 bases; unmatched junction nucleotides: 8. The CDR3 consists of 15 residues. Germline V lookup: CDR1 MDHEN, CDR2 SYDVKM. This CDR3 reads CASRRLGQGGYGYTF. CDR3 sequence (DNA): TGTGCCAGCAGAAGGCTAGGACAGGGGGGCTATGGCTACACCTTC.

The rearrangement uses TRBV11-3 and TRBJ2-7, with D unclear. CDR3 length: 15 amino acids. Trimming removed 5 bases from V and 0 bases from J, with 14 bases in between. Germline-derived CDR1 and CDR2 are SGHNT and YENEEA. The CDR3 nucleotides read TGTGCCAGCAGCGAAAGGCCAGGAAGCTCCTACGAGCAGTACTTC. Translated, it gives CASSERPGSSYEQYF.

With respect to this clone: This sample also contains other DNA sequences that code for the same CDR3. This sequence joins TRBV9 and TRBJ1-3, with D possibly matching TRBD1 (5 bases). The CDR3 is 15 residues long. Trimming removed 0 bases at V and 0 bases at J, with 7 bases between. Looked up from germline, CDR1 is SGDLS and CDR2 is YYNGEE. The CDR3 protein is CASSVGTNSGNTIYF. CDR3 DNA: TGTGCCAGCAGCGTAGGGACAAACTCTGGAAACACCATATATTTT.

The rearrangement uses TRBV5-1 and TRBJ1-1; tentative D call: TRBD1 (5 bases). The CDR3 covers 15 residues. CDR1 is SGHRS, CDR2 YFSETQ, per germline. V lost 0 bases and J lost 1, with 10 bases in between. CDR3 region: CASSLGQGRNTEAFF. In DNA, the CDR3 is TGCGCCAGCAGCTTGGGGCAGGGTAGGAACACTGAAGCTTTCTTT.

The rearrangement links TRBV28 to TRBJ1-1; D is unclear. V was cut by 7 bases and J by 6 bases, with 12 bases left in between. The germline gives CDR1 MDHEN, CDR2 SYDVKM. There are 12 residues in the CDR3. The CDR3 DNA reads as TGTGCCAGCACCCCCTGGTCGTCTGAAGCTTTCTTT. This translates into CASTPWSSEAFF.

The genes are TRBV9 and TRBJ2-7; no definite D call. The CDR3 totals 13 residues. V was shortened by 0 bases and J by 5 bases, with 9 bases between the two germline ends. Germline-derived CDR1 and CDR2 are SGDLS and YYNGEE. CDR3 nucleotide sequence: TGTGCCAGCAGCGTAGGTCATCGGGACGAGCAGTACTTC. This codes for CASSVGHRDEQYF.

The chain carries TRBV19 and TRBJ2-2; the D is unclear. CDR1 is LNHDA, CDR2 SQIVND, per germline (reference sequence). Trimming left V 5 bases short and J 4 bases short, with 2 bases between. The CDR3 spans 11 residues. CDR3 nucleotides: TGTGCCAGTAGTGCCACCGGGGAGCTGTTTTTT. Translation gives CASSATGELFF.